Below, one TCR beta chain is given with its context. Its specificity is not known. The entry originates in a study of CD8 T cells in ankylosing spondylitis. Study-wide findings and caveats: Blood of patients with ankylosing spondylitis appeared to be characterized by a TCR beta motif of eight highly homologous variants.

Making use of molecular barcodes, quantitative 5'-RACE generated TCR beta libraries. TCRdb called the 5' RACE reads again in MiXCR, with one record for every CDR3 protein. The data show more than 150,000 distinct CDR3 sequences, with 15% to 20% seen just once and 4.3% held by the top ten. V was shortened by 5 bases and J by 4 bases, with 13 bases between the two germline ends. The CDR3 length is 14 residues. Per the germline V gene, CDR1 is KGHDR and CDR2 is SFDVKD. This TCR came from a male donor aged 10-35 years with ankylosing spondylitis or in good health (not recorded which). The specimen sequenced was blood, either unsorted or a sorted T cell fraction (not recorded which). This sequence joins TRBV24-1 and TRBJ2-5, with a possible D match to TRBD1 (6 bases). The CDR3 sequence: CATSAIGGGETQYF. Here the CDR3 DNA reads TGTGCCACCAGTGCAATAGGGGGTGGAGAGACCCAGTACTTC.